This T cell receptor (beta chain) is from a study of blood T cell repertoires in COVID-19. Study details: Researchers got acute and convalescent COVID-19 samples from the United States, Italy and Spain. PBMCs, B-cell-depleted T cells, or T cells provided the cDNA or gDNA that made up the material.

In the authors' workflow: Amplification with reference gene primers provided the estimates of nucleated cell counts. Profiled with immunoSEQ multiplex PCR; TCRdb holds only in-frame clones, not every one. The V and J calls and the clone size are those of that table, but D and trimming were determined from the DNA. The profile shows fewer than 150,000 clones, 88% of them singletons. The CDR3 extends over 12 amino acids. Germline CDR1 is SGHNT and CDR2 is YYREEE (reference sequence). V shed 4 bases and J 11 bases; nucleotides not matched to a gene: 6. The chain joins TRBV5-4 to TRBJ2-1; 7 nucleotides line up with TRBD1. This receptor was taken from a woman aged 45-59 years with active or convalescent COVID-19. The source material was peripheral blood. CDR3 nucleotide sequence: TGTGCCAGCAGCCTGGACAGGACGCAGCAGTTCTTC. This encodes CASSLDRTQQFF.